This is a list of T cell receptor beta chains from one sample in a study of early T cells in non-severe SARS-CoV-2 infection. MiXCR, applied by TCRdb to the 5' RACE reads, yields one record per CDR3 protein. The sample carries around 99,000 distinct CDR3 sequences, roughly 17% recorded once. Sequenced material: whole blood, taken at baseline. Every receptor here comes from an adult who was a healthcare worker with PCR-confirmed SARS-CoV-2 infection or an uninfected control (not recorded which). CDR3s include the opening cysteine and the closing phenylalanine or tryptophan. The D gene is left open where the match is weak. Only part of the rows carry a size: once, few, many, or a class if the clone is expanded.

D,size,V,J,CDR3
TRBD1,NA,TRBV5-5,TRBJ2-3,CASSTRTGPSSFTDTQYF
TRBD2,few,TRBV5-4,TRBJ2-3,CASKSGIDTDTQYF
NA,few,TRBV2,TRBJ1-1,CASSVTNTEAFF
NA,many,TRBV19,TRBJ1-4,CASKGRLYEKLFF
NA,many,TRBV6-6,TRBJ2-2,CASSTDEAGELFF
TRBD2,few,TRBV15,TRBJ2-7,CATSRATSGRSEQYF
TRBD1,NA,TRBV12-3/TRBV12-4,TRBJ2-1,CASKGTGGFYNEQFF
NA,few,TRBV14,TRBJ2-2,CASSHGTGELFF
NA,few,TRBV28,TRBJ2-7,CASSPPHYEQYF
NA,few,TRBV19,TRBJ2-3,CASSSDRSSTDTQYF
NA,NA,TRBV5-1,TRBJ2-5,CASSLVAPQETQYF
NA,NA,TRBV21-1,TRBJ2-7,CASNMFGAEQYF
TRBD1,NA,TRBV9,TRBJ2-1,CASSVGTGSAEQFF
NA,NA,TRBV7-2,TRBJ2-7,CASSLGGTTYEQYF
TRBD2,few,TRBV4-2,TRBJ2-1,CASSQDTSGSYNEQFF
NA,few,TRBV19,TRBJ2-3,CASSIGGLGSTDTQYF
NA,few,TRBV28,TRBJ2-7,CASSFRPTGIYEQYF
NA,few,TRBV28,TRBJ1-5,CASSPGSQRRPQHF
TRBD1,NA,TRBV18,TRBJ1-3,CASSPPGTEAENTIYF
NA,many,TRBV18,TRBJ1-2,CASSPQGRRGGYTF
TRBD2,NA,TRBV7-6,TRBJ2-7,CASSPGLAEYEQYF
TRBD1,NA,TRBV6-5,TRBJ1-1,CASSYTGVAEAFF
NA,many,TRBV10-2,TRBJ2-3,CASSESGGTDTQYF
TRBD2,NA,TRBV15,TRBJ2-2,CAISRSLAGRLDTGELFF
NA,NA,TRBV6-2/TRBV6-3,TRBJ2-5,CASSYSKVLEETQYF
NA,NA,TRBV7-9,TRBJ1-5,CASSSMSQPQHF
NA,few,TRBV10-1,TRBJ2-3,CASRRSATDTQYF
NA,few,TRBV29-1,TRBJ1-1,CSACGADPEAFF
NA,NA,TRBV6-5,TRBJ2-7,CASSYSGDPVDEQYF
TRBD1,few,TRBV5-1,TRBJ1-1,CASETGAGLNTEAFF
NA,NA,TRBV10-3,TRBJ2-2,CASQGRATGELFF
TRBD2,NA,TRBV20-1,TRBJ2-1,CSASGRWNEQFF
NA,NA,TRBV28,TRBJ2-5,CASSPPQGQTQETQYF
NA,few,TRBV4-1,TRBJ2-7,CASSLLGQPDERQYF
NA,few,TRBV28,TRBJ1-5,CASRATAFNQPQHF
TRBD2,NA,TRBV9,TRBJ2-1,CASSITSAPYNEQFF
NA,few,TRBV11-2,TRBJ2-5,CASSRGAQETQYF
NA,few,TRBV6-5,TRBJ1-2,CASSRTDLTGRGYTF
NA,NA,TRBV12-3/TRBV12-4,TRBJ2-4,CASSFDRKNIQYF
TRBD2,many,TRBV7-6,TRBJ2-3,CASSSRDYTDTQYF
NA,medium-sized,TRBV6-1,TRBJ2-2,CASSGLAELNTGELFF
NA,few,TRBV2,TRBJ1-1,CASSQRTANTEAFF
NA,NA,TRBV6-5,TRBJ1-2,CASSSNYGYTF
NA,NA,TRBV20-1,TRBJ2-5,CSATPGHSWAETQYF
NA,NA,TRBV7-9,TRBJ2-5,CASSGAAKTQYF
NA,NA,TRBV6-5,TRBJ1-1,CASSYSKVNTEAFF
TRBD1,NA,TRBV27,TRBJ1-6,CASSPGTDNSPLHF
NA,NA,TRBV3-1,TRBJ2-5,CASSQEAGKTQYF
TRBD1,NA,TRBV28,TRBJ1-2,CASSYRTGTYGYTF
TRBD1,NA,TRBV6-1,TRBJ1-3,CASSEGPDRVGNTIYF
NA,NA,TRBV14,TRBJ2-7,CASRGLENYEQYF
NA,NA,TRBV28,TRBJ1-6,CASSPTDRINSPLHF
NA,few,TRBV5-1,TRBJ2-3,CASAAGGLENTQYF
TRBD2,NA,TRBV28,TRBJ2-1,CAASGNNEQFF
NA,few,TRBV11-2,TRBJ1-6,CASSLDRTVNSPLHF